These 21 T cell receptor beta chains share one sample of origin, sequenced in a study of shared clonotypes between healthy human individuals. The table came from immunoSEQ multiplex PCR; TCRdb's copy has only in-frame clones and leaves some out. The sample yields about 1 million clones, more than 65% seen once. The specimen sequenced was memory CD4+ T cells sorted from blood. This sample's subset: CD45RA-negative fraction. These receptors were obtained from a man aged 18 to 29 in good health.

The rearrangement joins TRBV19 to TRBJ1-2, with D tentatively TRBD1 (5 bases). Trimming stripped 2 bases from V and 2 bases from J, with 18 bases between. Germline V CDR1 and CDR2: LNHDA, SQIVND (reference sequence). This CDR3 contains 17 residues. CDR3 amino acids: CASSILAQGHQNYGYTF. The CDR3 nucleotides are TGTGCCAGTAGTATATTGGCCCAGGGCCATCAGAACTATGGCTACACCTTC.

This clone was seen more than once but under ten times. The chain has TRBV19 and TRBJ1-1; D ambiguous. Trimming pared 5 bases from V and 1 base from J, leaving 8 bases between. CDR3 size: 13 residues. Germline V gene data show CDR1 as LNHDA and CDR2 as SQIVND (reference sequence). As DNA, the CDR3 is TGTGCCAGTAGTGTTCAGGAGAACACTGAAGCTTTCTTT. This sequence encodes CASSVQENTEAFF.

The CDR3 coding sequence is TGTGCCAGCAGTTTATCAGGGTTCCTGAACGAGCAGTACTTC. Its protein is CASSLSGFLNEQYF. The rearrangement links TRBV27 to TRBJ2-7; D gene ambiguous. Germline V gene data show CDR1 as MNHEY and CDR2 as SMNVEV (reference sequence). The ends were cut back, 0 bases at V and 5 bases at J, with 11 bases in the middle. This CDR3 spans 14 amino acids.

This clone was observed a handful of times. A much larger clone differs from this one at a single base, so this may be a read error. Other DNA sequences in the same sample also yield this CDR3. The genes are TRBV10-3 and TRBJ2-7; D is undetermined. Germline V CDR1 and CDR2: ENHRY, SYGVKD. This CDR3 is built from 11 residues. Trimming took 3 bases from V and 4 from J, leaving 4 bases between them. For the CDR3, the DNA is TGTGCCATCAGTGACGGTTACGAGCAGTACTTC. Its translation: CAISDGYEQYF.

This clone was observed a handful of times. The chain uses TRBV2 and TRBJ1-6; no clear D. In germline, CDR1 is SNHLY, CDR2 FYNNEI. The CDR3 is 12 amino acids. V shed 2 bases and J shed 12 bases, with 8 bases lying between them. The CDR3 region has the DNA TGTGCCAGCAGTGAATCCGGGATACCCCTCCACTTT. Its protein is CASSESGIPLHF.

CDR3 loop: CASSSVPLDTQYF. The DNA of the CDR3 is TGTGCCAGCAGTTCTGTCCCTCTGGACACCCAGTACTTC. The chain couples TRBV6-5 to TRBJ2-5; D gene ambiguous. The V and J ends lost 4 bases and 8 bases respectively, with 14 bases between them. CDR3 length: 13 residues. Per germline, CDR1 MNHEY and CDR2 SVGAGI.

The V call is TRBV18, the J call TRBJ2-2, with TRBD2 identical over 10 bases. The CDR3 loop spans 14 amino acids. V dropped 3 bases and J dropped 7; count of bases not matched to a gene: 2. Germline CDR1 KGHSH, CDR2 LQKENI. The CDR3 DNA reads TGTGCCAGCTCACCCCTAGCGGGAGTCGGGGAGCTGTTTTTT. This codes for CASSPLAGVGELFF.

This clone occurred a few times. The gene calls are TRBV30 and TRBJ1-2, with TRBD1 matching 10 bases. Trimming cost V 2 bases and J 7 bases; bases outside gene matches: 7. The CDR3 runs to 14 residues. CDR1 and CDR2 from the germline V gene are GTSNPN and SVGIG (reference sequence). DNA of the CDR3: TGTGCCTGGAGTATGACAGGGGGCGGGTTTGGCTACACCTTC. As protein: CAWSMTGGGFGYTF.

V usage is TRBV6-1 and J usage is TRBJ2-3; 12 bases are shared with TRBD2. CDR1 and CDR2 from the germline V gene are MNHNS and SASEGT. Trimming removed 7 bases from V and 1 base from J; junction bases left unmatched: 3. The CDR3 covers 15 residues. The CDR3 DNA follows: TGTGCCAGCAAGCTAGCGGGAGGGGGCACAGATACGCAGTATTTT. Amino acid sequence: CASKLAGGGTDTQYF.

This chain links TRBV11-3 with TRBJ2-1; 14 nucleotides line up with TRBD2. CDR3 length: 15 residues. Trimming removed 5 bases from V and 6 bases from J; junction bases left unmatched: 3. In germline, CDR1 is SGHNT, CDR2 YENEEA. The DNA for the CDR3 is TGTGCCAGCAGCCTAGGGACTAGCGGGAGCAATGAGCAGTTCTTC. This encodes CASSLGTSGSNEQFF.

The chain joins TRBV5-8 to TRBJ1-3; D remains ambiguous. This CDR3 spans 16 amino acids. V lost 0 bases and J 0 bases, leaving 10 bases between the germline ends. CDR1 is SGHTS and CDR2 is YDEGEE in the germline V gene. The CDR3 spells CASSLGVTSSGNTIYF. As DNA, the CDR3 is TGTGCCAGCAGCTTGGGAGTTACGAGCTCTGGAAACACCATATATTTT.

The V call is TRBV5-1, the J call TRBJ2-1; D is perhaps TRBD2 (6 bases). V dropped 0 bases and J dropped 9 bases, with 19 bases sitting between them. CDR1 and CDR2 from the germline V gene are SGHRS and YFSETQ. The CDR3 has 16 residues. The CDR3 spells CASSLGAGPKVGEQFF. As DNA, the CDR3 is TGCGCCAGCAGCTTGGGGGCGGGGCCTAAGGTTGGTGAGCAGTTCTTC.

The chain links TRBV28 to TRBJ1-2, with D possibly TRBD1 on 6 matching bases. The germline V and J ends were trimmed by 2 bases and 2 bases, with 12 bases remaining between them. Looked up from germline, CDR1 is MDHEN and CDR2 is SYDVKM. The CDR3 is 15 amino acids. The CDR3 DNA follows: TGTGCCAGCAGTTTAGGGTGGGGGGCGAACTATGGCTACACCTTC. Translating gives CASSLGWGANYGYTF.

As for this clone: This sample also contains other DNA sequences that code for the same CDR3. The chain links TRBV5-4 to TRBJ2-2; D not certain. The CDR3 consists of 13 residues. Germline V gives CDR1 SGHNT, CDR2 YYREEE (reference sequence). The V gene lost 0 bases and the J gene lost 2 bases, with 2 bases spanning the gap. The CDR3 here is CASSLGNTGELFF. The CDR3 coding sequence is TGTGCCAGCAGCTTGGGTAACACCGGGGAGCTGTTTTTT.

This clone came up a few times. The chain recombines TRBV5-1 with TRBJ1-1; no clear D. The germline V and J ends were trimmed by 0 bases and 2 bases, with 8 bases remaining between them. This CDR3 spans 14 amino acids. Germline CDR1 is SGHRS and CDR2 is YFSETQ. The CDR3 DNA is TGCGCCAGCAGCTTGGGGGCATATAACACTGAAGCTTTCTTT. Translation gives CASSLGAYNTEAFF.

The chain combines TRBV19 with TRBJ2-7, with D possibly TRBD1 on 5 matching bases. Germline values: CDR1 LNHDA, CDR2 SQIVND (reference sequence). This CDR3 is 14 amino acids long. Trimming took off 1 base at V and 7 bases at J, with 14 bases between the two ends. The CDR3 bases are TGTGCCAGTAGTATAGTGCTAGGGGCAGGGGAGCAGTACTTC. Its translation: CASSIVLGAGEQYF.

The V and J genes are TRBV27 and TRBJ2-7; TRBD2 matches at 9 bases. The germline gives CDR1 MNHEY, CDR2 SMNVEV (reference sequence). The trim removed 2 bases at V and 4 bases at J, leaving 6 bases unmatched. The CDR3 length is 15 residues. DNA of the CDR3: TGTGCCAGCAGTTTAGATGCGGGAGGGTTTTACGAGCAGTACTTC. Translating it yields CASSLDAGGFYEQYF.

This chain connects TRBV7-8 to TRBJ2-7; the match to TRBD1 covers 11 bases. From germline, CDR1 is SGHVS and CDR2 FQNEAQ. This CDR3 has 16 residues. The V and J ends lost 5 bases and 5 bases, in that order; junction bases with no gene match: 11. CDR3 coding DNA: TGTGCCAGCAGCCTGGGACAGGGGGGGTCGATCGACGAGCAGTACTTC. Amino acid sequence: CASSLGQGGSIDEQYF.

As concerns this clone: Within the sample, other DNA sequences also encode this same CDR3. The gene calls are TRBV10-1 and TRBJ2-7, with D unclear. Trimming shortened V by 3 bases and J by 1 base, and 4 bases separated the two germline ends. CDR1 is WNHNN, CDR2 SYGVQD, per germline (reference sequence). The length of the CDR3 is 12 residues. CDR3 loop: CASSEGSYEQYF. CDR3 bases: TGCGCCAGCAGTGAAGGATCCTACGAGCAGTACTTC.

CDR3 in DNA: TGTGCCAGTACAAAGGATGAGGGGTTGGGTGAAAAACTGTTTTTT. It is translated as CASTKDEGLGEKLFF. The V call is TRBV2, the J call TRBJ1-4; D might be TRBD1 (5 bases). Germline V gene data show CDR1 as SNHLY and CDR2 as FYNNEI. Trimming shortened V by 9 bases and J by 7 bases, and 21 bases separated the two germline ends. The CDR3 contains 15 residues.

This chain uses TRBV7-9 with TRBJ1-1; D unclear. This CDR3 is built from 13 residues. Trimming took off 3 bases at V and 4 bases at J, with 9 bases between the two ends. CDR1 is SEHNR, CDR2 FQNEAQ, per germline (reference sequence). The CDR3 DNA reads as TGTGCCAGCAGCTTCCCGGTGGGCACTGAAGCTTTCTTT. This gives the protein CASSFPVGTEAFF.